This T cell receptor (beta chain) was sequenced for a study of blood T cell repertoires in COVID-19. At the level of the study: The United States, Italy and Spain were the sources of the acute and convalescent COVID-19 samples.

Measured with immunoSEQ multiplex PCR; TCRdb has only the in-frame clones, and not every one. Of about 250,000 clones listed, 85% to 90% are singletons. The CDR3 length is 14 residues. The ends lost 2 bases at V and 7 bases at J; junction bases unmatched: 8. Germline loops: CDR1 SGHRS, CDR2 YFSETQ. Source material: PBMCs or T cells enriched from blood (not recorded which). This clonotype was sampled from a man aged 35 to 55 who had recovered from COVID-19. The J gene is TRBJ2-7, the V gene TRBV5-1, with 8 bases that match TRBD1. The CDR3 spells CASSFVTGGYEQYF. Written as DNA, the CDR3 is TGCGCCAGCAGCTTCGTTACAGGGGGATATGAGCAGTACTTC.